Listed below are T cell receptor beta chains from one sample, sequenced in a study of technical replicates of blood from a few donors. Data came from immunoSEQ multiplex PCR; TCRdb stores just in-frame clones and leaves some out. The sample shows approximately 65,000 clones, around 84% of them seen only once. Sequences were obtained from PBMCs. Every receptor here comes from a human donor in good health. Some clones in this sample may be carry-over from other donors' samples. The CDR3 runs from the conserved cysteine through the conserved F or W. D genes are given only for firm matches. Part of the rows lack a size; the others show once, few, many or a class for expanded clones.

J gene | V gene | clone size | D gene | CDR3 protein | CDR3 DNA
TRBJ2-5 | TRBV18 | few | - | CASSPPQMQETQYF | TGTGCCAGCTCACCACCCCAAATGCAAGAGACCCAGTACTTC
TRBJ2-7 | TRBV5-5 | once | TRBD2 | CASSLQRGPTEQYF | TGTGCCAGCAGCTTGCAGCGGGGCCCAACCGAGCAGTACTTC
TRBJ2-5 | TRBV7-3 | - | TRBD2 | CASSLIRRRGGGRETQYF | TGTGCCAGCAGCTTAATTAGGCGGCGGGGGGGCGGTCGAGAGACCCAGTACTTC
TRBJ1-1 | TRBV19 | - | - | CASILANTEAFF | TGTGCCAGTATTCTAGCGAACACTGAAGCTTTCTTT
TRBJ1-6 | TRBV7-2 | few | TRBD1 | CASSEGQTDSPLHF | TGTGCCAGCAGCGAGGGACAGACGGACTCACCCCTCCACTTT
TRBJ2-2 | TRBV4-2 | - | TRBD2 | CASSHLGTSGGAANTGELFF | TGTGCCAGCAGCCACCTTGGGACTAGCGGGGGGGCCGCGAACACCGGGGAGCTGTTTTTT
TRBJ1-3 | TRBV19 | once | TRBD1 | CASSIDPNRGYSGNTIYF | TGTGCCAGTAGTATAGATCCAAACAGGGGATACTCTGGAAACACCATATATTTT
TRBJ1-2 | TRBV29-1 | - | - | CSVMGQTNYGYTF | TGCAGCGTCATGGGACAAACTAACTATGGCTACACCTTC
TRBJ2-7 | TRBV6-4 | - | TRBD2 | CASSDPGGGSSSYEQYF | TGTGCCAGCAGTGACCCCGGGGGGGGTTCTAGCTCCTACGAGCAGTACTTC
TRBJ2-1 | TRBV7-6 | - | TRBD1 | CASSPRVGQGNNEQFF | TGTGCCAGCAGCCCAAGAGTGGGACAGGGCAACAATGAGCAGTTCTTC
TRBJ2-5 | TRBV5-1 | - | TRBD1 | CASSPGTGGETQYF | TGCGCCAGCAGCCCCGGGACAGGGGGAGAGACCCAGTACTTC
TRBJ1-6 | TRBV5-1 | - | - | CASSPGGASSPLHF | TGCGCCAGCAGCCCTGGGGGGGCGAGCTCACCCCTCCACTTT
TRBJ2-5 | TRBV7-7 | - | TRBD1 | CASSLGNTGQGGETQYF | TGTGCCAGCAGCTTGGGAAATACGGGACAGGGGGGGGAGACCCAGTACTTC
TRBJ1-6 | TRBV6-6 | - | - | CASSYPRRGNNSPLHF | TGTGCCAGCAGTTACCCACGACGGGGGAATAATTCACCCCTCCACTTT
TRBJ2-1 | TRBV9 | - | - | CASSVVGLGGDEQFF | TGTGCCAGCAGCGTAGTTGGACTGGGCGGGGATGAGCAGTTCTTC
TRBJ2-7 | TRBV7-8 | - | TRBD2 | CASSLAKTSGVSYEQYF | TGTGCCAGCAGCTTAGCGAAGACTAGCGGGGTATCCTACGAGCAGTACTTC
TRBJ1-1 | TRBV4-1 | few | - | CASSQGGPKAFF | TGCGCCAGCAGCCAGGGGGGACCGAAGGCTTTCTTT
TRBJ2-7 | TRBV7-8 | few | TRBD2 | CASSLNSGGGVEQYF | TGTGCCAGCAGCTTAAATAGCGGCGGGGGGGTAGAGCAGTACTTC
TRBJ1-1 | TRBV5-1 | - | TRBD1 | CASSLPGQGKAEAFF | TGCGCCAGCAGCTTACCGGGACAGGGGAAGGCTGAAGCTTTCTTT
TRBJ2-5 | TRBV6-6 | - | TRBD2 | CASRAGGVETQYF | TGTGCCAGCAGGGCGGGAGGGGTAGAGACCCAGTACTTC